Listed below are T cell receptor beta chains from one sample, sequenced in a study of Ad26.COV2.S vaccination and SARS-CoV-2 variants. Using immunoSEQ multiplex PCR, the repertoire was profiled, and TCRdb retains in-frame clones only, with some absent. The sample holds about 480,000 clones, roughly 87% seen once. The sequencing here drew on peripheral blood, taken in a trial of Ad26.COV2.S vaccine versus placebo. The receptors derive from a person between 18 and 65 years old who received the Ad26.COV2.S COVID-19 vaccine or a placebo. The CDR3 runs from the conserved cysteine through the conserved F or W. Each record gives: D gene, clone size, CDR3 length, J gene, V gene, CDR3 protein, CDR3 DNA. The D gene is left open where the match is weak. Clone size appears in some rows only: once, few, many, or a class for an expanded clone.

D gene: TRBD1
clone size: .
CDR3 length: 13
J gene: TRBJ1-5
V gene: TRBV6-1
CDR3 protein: CASSESGQGPQHF
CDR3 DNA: TGTGCCAGCAGTGAAAGTGGACAGGGGCCCCAGCATTTT

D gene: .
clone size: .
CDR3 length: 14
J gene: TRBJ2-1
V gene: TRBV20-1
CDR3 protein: CSASSGFSYNEQFF
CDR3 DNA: TGCAGTGCTAGTTCGGGTTTCTCCTACAATGAGCAGTTCTTC

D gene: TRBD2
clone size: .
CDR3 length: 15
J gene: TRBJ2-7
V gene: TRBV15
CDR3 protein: CATSREGLAGGGQYF
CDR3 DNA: TGTGCCACCAGCAGAGAAGGTCTAGCGGGAGGAGGGCAGTACTTC

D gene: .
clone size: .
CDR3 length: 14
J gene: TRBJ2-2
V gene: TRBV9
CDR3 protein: CASSVVEVPGELFF
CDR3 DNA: TGTGCCAGCAGCGTAGTGGAGGTCCCCGGGGAGCTGTTTTTT

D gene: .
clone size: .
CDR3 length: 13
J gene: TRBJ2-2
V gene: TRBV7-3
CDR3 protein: CASSWTRTGELFF
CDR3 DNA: TGTGCCAGCAGCTGGACAAGAACCGGGGAGCTGTTTTTT

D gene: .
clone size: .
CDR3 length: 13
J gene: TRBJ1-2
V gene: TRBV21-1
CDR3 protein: CASSIGTSNGYTF
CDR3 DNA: TGTGCCAGCAGCATCGGGACTTCCAATGGCTACACCTTC

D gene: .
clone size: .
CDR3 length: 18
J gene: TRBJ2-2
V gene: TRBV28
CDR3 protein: CASSLYGLGGGKTGELFF
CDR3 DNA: TGTGCCAGCAGTTTATACGGGCTGGGAGGGGGGAAAACCGGGGAGCTGTTTTTT

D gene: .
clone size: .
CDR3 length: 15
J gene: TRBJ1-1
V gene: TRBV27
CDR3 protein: CASSFHRAENTEAFF
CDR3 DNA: TGTGCCAGCAGTTTTCACCGGGCCGAGAACACTGAAGCTTTCTTT

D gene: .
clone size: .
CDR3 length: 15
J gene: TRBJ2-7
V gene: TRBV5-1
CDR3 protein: CASSLGETAAYEQYF
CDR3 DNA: TGCGCCAGCAGCTTGGGGGAGACGGCGGCCTACGAGCAGTACTTC

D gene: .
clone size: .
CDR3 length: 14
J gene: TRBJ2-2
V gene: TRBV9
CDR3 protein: CASSVGGADGELFF
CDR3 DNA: TGTGCCAGCAGCGTGGGCGGGGCCGACGGGGAGCTGTTTTTT

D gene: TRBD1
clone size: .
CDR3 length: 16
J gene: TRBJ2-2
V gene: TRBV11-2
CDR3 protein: CASSLGQGALTGELFF
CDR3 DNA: TGTGCCAGCAGCTTAGGACAGGGGGCGCTCACCGGGGAGCTGTTTTTT

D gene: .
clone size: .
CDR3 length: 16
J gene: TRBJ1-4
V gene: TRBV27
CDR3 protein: CASRTGGMGTNEKLFF
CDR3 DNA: TGTGCCAGCAGAACGGGAGGGATGGGGACTAATGAAAAACTGTTTTTT

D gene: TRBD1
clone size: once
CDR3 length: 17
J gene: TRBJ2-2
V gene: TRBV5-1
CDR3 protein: CASSLTAGGLNTGELFF
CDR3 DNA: TGCGCCAGCAGCTTGACGGCAGGGGGCTTAAACACCGGGGAGCTGTTTTTT

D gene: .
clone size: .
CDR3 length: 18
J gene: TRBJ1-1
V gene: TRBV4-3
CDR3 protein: CASSQAPFGASGNTEAFF
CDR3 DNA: TGCGCCAGCAGCCAAGCCCCTTTCGGGGCATCGGGGAACACTGAAGCTTTCTTT

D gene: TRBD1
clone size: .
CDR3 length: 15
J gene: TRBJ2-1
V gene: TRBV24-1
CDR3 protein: CATSDFATGDNEQFF
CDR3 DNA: TGTGCCACCAGTGATTTCGCCACAGGGGACAATGAGCAGTTCTTC

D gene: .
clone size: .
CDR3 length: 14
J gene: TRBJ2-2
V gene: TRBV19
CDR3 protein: CASTDQGVPGELFF
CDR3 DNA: TGTGCCAGTACTGATCAAGGAGTGCCCGGGGAGCTGTTTTTT

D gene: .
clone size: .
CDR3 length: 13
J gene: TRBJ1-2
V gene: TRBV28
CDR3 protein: CASTPWGIYGYTF
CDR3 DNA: TGTGCCAGCACCCCCTGGGGGATCTATGGCTACACCTTC

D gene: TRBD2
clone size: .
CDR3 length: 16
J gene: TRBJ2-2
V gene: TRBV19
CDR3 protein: CASSERLAGRTGELFF
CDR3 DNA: TGTGCCAGTAGTGAACGACTAGCGGGGCGCACCGGGGAGCTGTTTTTT

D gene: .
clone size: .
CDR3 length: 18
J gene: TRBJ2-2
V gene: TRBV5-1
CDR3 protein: CASKEVKRGLSNTGELFF
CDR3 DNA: TGCGCCAGCAAGGAAGTAAAACGGGGGCTTTCGAACACCGGGGAGCTGTTTTTT

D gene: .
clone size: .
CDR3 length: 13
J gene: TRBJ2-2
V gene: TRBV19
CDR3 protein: CASSKDYTGELFF
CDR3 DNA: TGTGCCAGTAGTAAAGACTACACCGGGGAGCTGTTTTTT

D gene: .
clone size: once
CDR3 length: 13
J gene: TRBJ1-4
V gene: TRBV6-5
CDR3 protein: CASSYSIRDPLFF
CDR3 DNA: TGTGCCAGCAGTTACTCGATCCGGGACCCCCTGTTTTTT

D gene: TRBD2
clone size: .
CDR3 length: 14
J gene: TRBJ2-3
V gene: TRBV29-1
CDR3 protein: CSVRLAGGPDTQYF
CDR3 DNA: TGCAGCGTGAGGCTAGCGGGAGGGCCGGATACGCAGTATTTT

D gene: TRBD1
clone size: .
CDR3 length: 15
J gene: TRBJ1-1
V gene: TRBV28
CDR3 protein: CASSPRQGWNTEAFF
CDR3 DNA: TGTGCCAGCAGTCCCAGACAGGGATGGAACACTGAAGCTTTCTTT

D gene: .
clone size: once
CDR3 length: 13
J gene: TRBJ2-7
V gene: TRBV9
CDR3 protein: CASSPALTSEQYF
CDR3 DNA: TGTGCCAGCAGCCCAGCTCTCACCTCCGAGCAGTACTTC

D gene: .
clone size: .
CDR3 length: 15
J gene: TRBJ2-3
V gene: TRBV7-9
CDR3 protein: CASSLAGPGTDTQYF
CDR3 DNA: TGTGCCAGCAGCTTAGCTGGTCCAGGCACAGATACGCAGTATTTT